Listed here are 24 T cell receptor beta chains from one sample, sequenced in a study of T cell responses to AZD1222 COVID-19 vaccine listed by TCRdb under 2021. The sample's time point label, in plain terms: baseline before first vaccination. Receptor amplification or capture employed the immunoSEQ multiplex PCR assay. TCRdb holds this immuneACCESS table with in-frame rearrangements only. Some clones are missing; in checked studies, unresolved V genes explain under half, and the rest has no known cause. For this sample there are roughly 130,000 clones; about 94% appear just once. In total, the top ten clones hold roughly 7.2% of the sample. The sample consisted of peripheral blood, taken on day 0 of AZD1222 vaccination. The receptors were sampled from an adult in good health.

CDR3 amino acids: CASSMMGYYTEAFF. CDR3 bases: TGTGCCAGTAGTATGATGGGGTACTACACTGAAGCTTTCTTT. The chain recombines TRBV19 with TRBJ1-1, with unresolved D. CDR1 is LNHDA and CDR2 is SQIVND in the germline V gene (reference sequence). The CDR3 is 14 amino acids. The V gene lost 3 bases and the J gene lost 3 bases, with 11 bases spanning the gap.

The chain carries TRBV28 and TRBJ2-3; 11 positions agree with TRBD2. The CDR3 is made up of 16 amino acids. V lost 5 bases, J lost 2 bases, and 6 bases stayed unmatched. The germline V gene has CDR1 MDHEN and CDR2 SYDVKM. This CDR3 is CASSRLGLADTDTQYF. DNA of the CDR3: TGTGCCAGCAGTCGCCTGGGACTAGCGGACACAGATACGCAGTATTTT.

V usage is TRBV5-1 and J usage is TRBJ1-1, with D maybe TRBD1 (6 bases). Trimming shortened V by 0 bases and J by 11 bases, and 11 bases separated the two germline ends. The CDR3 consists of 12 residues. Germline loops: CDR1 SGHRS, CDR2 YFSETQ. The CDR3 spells CASSLGTARAFF. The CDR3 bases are TGCGCCAGCAGCTTGGGGACAGCCCGGGCTTTCTTT.

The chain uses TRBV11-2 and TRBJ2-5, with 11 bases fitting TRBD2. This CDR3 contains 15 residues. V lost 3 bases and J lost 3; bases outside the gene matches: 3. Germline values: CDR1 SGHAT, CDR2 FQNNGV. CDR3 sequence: CASSFKTSGKETQYF. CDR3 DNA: TGTGCCAGCAGCTTCAAGACTAGCGGGAAAGAGACCCAGTACTTC.

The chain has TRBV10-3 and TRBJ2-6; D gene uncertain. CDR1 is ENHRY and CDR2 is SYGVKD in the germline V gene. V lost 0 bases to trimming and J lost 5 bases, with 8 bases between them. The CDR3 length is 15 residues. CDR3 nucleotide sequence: TGTGCCATCAGTGAGTCGTCCCGGAGGGCCAACGTCCTGACTTTC. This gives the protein CAISESSRRANVLTF.

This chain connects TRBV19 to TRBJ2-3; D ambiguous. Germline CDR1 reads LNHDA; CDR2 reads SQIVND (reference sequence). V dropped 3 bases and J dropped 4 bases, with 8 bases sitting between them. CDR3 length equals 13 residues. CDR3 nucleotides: TGTGCCAGTAGTATTGATGGCCCAGATACGCAGTATTTT. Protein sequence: CASSIDGPDTQYF.

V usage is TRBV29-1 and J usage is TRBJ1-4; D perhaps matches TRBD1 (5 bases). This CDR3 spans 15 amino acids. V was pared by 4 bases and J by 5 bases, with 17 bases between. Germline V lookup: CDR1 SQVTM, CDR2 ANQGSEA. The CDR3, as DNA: TGCAGCGTTGCCCACCCAGGGCAGCCGAATGAAAAACTGTTTTTT. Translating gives CSVAHPGQPNEKLFF.

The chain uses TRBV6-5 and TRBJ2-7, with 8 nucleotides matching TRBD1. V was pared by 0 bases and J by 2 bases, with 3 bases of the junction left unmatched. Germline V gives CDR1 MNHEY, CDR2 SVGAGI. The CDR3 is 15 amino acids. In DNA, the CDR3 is TGTGCCAGCAGTTACTCGAGACAGGGGCCCTACGAGCAGTACTTC. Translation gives CASSYSRQGPYEQYF.

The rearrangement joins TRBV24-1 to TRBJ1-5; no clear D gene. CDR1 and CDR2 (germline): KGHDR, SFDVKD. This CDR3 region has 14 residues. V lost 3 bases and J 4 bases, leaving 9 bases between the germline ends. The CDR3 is CATSDAGINQPQHF. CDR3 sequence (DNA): TGTGCCACCAGTGATGCAGGTATTAATCAGCCCCAGCATTTT.

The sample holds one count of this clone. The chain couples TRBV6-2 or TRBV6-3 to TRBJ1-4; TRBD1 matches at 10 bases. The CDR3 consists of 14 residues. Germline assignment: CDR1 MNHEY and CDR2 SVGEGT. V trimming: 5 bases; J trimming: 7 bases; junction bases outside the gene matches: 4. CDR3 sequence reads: CASSRQGASEKLFF. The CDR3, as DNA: TGTGCCAGCAGTCGACAGGGGGCCAGTGAAAAACTGTTTTTT.

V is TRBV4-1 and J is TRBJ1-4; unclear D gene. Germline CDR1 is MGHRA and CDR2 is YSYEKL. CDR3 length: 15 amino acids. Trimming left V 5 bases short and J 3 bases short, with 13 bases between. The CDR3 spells CASSDRTVPNEKLFF. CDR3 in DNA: TGCGCCAGCAGCGACCGGACGGTTCCTAATGAAAAACTGTTTTTT.

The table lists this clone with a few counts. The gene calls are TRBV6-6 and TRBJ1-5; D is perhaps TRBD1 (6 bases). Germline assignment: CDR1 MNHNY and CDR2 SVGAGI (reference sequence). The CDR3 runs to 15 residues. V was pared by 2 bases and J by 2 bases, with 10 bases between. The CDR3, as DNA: TGTGCCAGCAGTTACGAAGGGGGGGGCAATCAGCCCCAGCATTTT. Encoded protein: CASSYEGGGNQPQHF.

This chain's CDR3 is CASSEETPTAYEQYF. Here the CDR3 DNA reads TGTGCCAGCAGTGAAGAGACGCCGACCGCCTACGAGCAGTACTTC. The chain carries TRBV2 and TRBJ2-7; D unclear. Germline CDR1 SNHLY, CDR2 FYNNEI. Trimming stripped 1 base from V and 2 bases from J, with 12 bases between. The CDR3 length is 15 residues. The full variable domain, in which reference TRBV2 and TRBJ2-7 provide the parts outside the CDR3, is EPEVTQTPSHQVTQMGQEVILRCVPISNHLYFYWYRQILGQKVEFLVSFYNNEISEKSEIFDDQFSVERPDGSNFTLKIRSTKLEDSAMYFCASSEETPTAYEQYFGPGTRLTVT.

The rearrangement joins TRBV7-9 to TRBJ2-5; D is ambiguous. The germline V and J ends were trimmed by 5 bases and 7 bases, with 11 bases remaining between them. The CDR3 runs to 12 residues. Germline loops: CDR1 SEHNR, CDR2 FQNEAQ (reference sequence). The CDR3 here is CASSPIYGTQYF. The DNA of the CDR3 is TGTGCCAGCAGCCCGATCTATGGGACCCAGTACTTC.

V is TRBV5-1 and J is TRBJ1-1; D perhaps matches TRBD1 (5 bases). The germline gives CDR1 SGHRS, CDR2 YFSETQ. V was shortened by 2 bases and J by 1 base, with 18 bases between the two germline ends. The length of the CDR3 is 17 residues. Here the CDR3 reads CASSFENPGPQNTEAFF. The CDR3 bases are TGCGCCAGCAGCTTTGAAAACCCGGGACCGCAGAACACTGAAGCTTTCTTT.

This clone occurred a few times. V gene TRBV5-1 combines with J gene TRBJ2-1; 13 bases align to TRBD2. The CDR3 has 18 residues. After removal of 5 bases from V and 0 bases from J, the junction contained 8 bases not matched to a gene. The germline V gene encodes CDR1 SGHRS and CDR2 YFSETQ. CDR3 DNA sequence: TGCGCCAGCAGTGGGACTAGCGGGAATGGGGGCTCCTACAATGAGCAGTTCTTC. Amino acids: CASSGTSGNGGSYNEQFF. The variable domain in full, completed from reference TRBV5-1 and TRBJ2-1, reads KAGVTQTPRYLIKTRGQQVTLSCSPISGHRSVSWYQQTPGQGLQFLFEYFSETQRNKGNFPGRFSGRQFSNSRSEMNVSTLELGDSALYLCASSGTSGNGGSYNEQFFGPGTRLTVL.

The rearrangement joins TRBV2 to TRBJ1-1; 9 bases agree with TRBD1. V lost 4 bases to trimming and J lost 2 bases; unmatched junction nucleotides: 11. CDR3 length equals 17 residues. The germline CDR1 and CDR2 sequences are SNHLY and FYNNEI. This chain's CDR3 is CASSGRGQGISNTEAFF. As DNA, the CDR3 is TGTGCCAGCAGTGGACGGGGACAGGGAATATCTAACACTGAAGCTTTCTTT.

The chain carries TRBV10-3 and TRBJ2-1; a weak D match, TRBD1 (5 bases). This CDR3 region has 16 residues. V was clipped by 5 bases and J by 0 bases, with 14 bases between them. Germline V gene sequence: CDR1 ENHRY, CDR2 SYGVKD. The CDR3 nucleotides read TGTGCCATCAGTCCCCCTAGGGGCAGCTCCTACAATGAGCAGTTCTTC. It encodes CAISPPRGSSYNEQFF.

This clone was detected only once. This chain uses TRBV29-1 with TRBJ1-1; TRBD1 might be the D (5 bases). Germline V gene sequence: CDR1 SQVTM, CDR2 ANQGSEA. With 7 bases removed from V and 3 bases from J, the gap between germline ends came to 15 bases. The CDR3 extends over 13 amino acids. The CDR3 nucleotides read TGCAGCGACGGGGGACGGAAAGACACTGAAGCTTTCTTT. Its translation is CSDGGRKDTEAFF.

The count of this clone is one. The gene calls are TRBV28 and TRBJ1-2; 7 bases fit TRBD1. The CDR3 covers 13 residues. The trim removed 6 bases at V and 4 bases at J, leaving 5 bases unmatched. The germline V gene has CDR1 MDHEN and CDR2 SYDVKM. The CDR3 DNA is TGTGCCAGCAGATTGGACAGGTCCTATGGCTACACCTTC. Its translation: CASRLDRSYGYTF.

The CDR3 is CASSPSRLAGDQETQYF. As DNA, the CDR3 is TGTGCCAGCAGCCCCTCTCGACTAGCGGGAGACCAAGAGACCCAGTACTTC. This sequence joins TRBV7-8 and TRBJ2-5, with 12 bases identical to TRBD2. CDR3 length equals 17 residues. Germline assignment: CDR1 SGHVS and CDR2 FQNEAQ. J lost 0 bases, V lost 5 bases, and 7 bases had no gene match.

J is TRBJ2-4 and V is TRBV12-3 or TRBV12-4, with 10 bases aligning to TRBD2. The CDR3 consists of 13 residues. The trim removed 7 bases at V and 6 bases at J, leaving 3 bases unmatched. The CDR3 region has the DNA TGTGCCAGCAACTTAGCGGGAGGAAACATTCAGTACTTC. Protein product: CASNLAGGNIQYF.

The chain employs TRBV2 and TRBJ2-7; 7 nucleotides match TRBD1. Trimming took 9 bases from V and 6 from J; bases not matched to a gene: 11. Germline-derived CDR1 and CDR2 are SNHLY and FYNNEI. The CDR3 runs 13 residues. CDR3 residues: CASLQGLGPEQYF. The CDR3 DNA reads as TGTGCCAGTCTACAGGGGTTAGGCCCCGAGCAGTACTTC.

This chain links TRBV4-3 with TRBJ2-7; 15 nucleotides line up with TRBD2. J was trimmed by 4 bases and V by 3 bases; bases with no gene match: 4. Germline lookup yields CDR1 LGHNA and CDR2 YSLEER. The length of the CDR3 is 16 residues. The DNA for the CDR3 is TGCGCCAGCAGCCATGGGGGACTAGCGGGAGGATACGAGCAGTACTTC. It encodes CASSHGGLAGGYEQYF.